The present entry profiles one T cell receptor (beta chain) with its context. Recruited during active infection, patients (from Seattle) were subsequently followed longitudinally. After removal of 4 bases from V and 8 bases from J, the junction contained 5 bases not matched to a gene. The CDR3 has 15 amino acids. Germline lookup yields CDR1 SGHNT and CDR2 YYREEE (reference sequence). In the original analysis: Estimation of nucleated cell counts relied on the amplification of reference gene primers. Here immunoSEQ multiplex PCR was the method, and the copy in TCRdb shows in-frame clones only, minus some. That table is the source of V, J and clone size, and D and trimming were worked out from the DNA. The sample lists about 160,000 clones, roughly 80% seen once, with 7% in the top ten. The entry originates in a study of blood T cell repertoires in COVID-19. Turning to the study itself: Nucleic acid was either cDNA or gDNA, and it came from T cells, B-cell-depleted T cells, or PBMCs.

Sequencing input: peripheral blood. The sequence was obtained from a woman aged 40 to 55 with COVID-19, enrolled during active disease. V usage is TRBV5-4 and J usage is TRBJ2-2, with 13 bases fitting TRBD2. CDR3 in DNA: TGTGCCAGCAGCCTCGGGACTAGCGGGGTGGGGGAGCTGTTTTTT. It is translated as CASSLGTSGVGELFF. The full variable domain, rest sourced from reference TRBV5-4 and TRBJ2-2, is ETGVTQSPTHLIKTRGQQVTLRCSSQSGHNTVSWYQQALGQGPQFIFQYYREEENGRGNFPPRFSGLQFPNYSSELNVNALELDDSALYLCASSLGTSGVGELFFGEGSRLTVL.